The 23 T cell receptor beta chains below all came from one sample that was sequenced in a study of identical twins. From the 5' RACE reads, TCRdb called clonotypes with MiXCR, one entry per CDR3 protein. The sample comprises about 690,000 distinct CDR3 sequences, over 5% of which are singletons, and under 2% rests with the top ten. The sample taken for sequencing was naive T cells sorted from blood. The receptor set was obtained from a man younger than 30 in good health.

This clonotype was observed a few times. This rearrangement joins TRBV12-5 to TRBJ2-2, with unresolved D. From germline, CDR1 is LGHNT and CDR2 FRNRAP. V was cut by 9 bases and J by 5 bases, with 16 bases left in between. CDR3 length: 14 amino acids. The DNA of the CDR3 is TGTGCTAGCCTAAGCCCCTCCGGGACCGGGGAGCTGTTTTTT. Translation gives CASLSPSGTGELFF.

The J gene is TRBJ2-1, the V gene TRBV5-6; D is uncertain. V lost 3 bases and J 8 bases, leaving 9 bases between the germline ends. This CDR3 has 12 residues. CDR1 and CDR2 (germline): SGHDT, YYEEEE. The CDR3 sequence: CASSSSNYEQFF. In DNA, the CDR3 is TGTGCCAGCAGCTCGAGTAACTATGAGCAGTTCTTC.

This clonotype was detected ten times or more. The chain recombines TRBV5-6 with TRBJ1-1; TRBD1 matches 8 bases. This CDR3 contains 14 residues. Trimming at V came to 9 bases and at J to 5 bases, leaving 12 bases not matched to a gene. Germline V lookup: CDR1 SGHDT, CDR2 YYEEEE. The CDR3 loop is CATRRTGSNTEAFF. CDR3 sequence (DNA): TGTGCCACCAGAAGGACAGGGTCGAATACTGAAGCTTTCTTT. Supplemented by reference TRBV5-6 and TRBJ1-1, the full variable domain reads DAGVTQSPTHLIKTRGQQVTLRCSPKSGHDTVSWYQQALGQGPQFIFQYYEEEERQRGNFPDRFSGHQFPNYSSELNVNALLLGDSALYLCATRRTGSNTEAFFGQGTRLTVV.

This clonotype was counted many times. In DNA, the CDR3 is TGTGCCAGCAGTCCTCCGGGACAGGGGTGGGGCGAGCAGTACTTC. It yields the protein CASSPPGQGWGEQYF. The rearrangement uses TRBV12-3 or TRBV12-4 and TRBJ2-7; 10 bases agree with TRBD1. V lost 5 bases and J lost 6; bases outside the gene matches: 10. The CDR3 sequence is 15 residues long.

There are many counts of this clonotype. This rearrangement joins TRBV7-8 to TRBJ2-1; 9 bases line up with TRBD1. This CDR3 has 15 residues. Germline CDR1 is SGHVS and CDR2 is FQNEAQ. The V segment lost 2 bases and the J segment 7 bases; nucleotides outside the gene matches: 6. The CDR3 here is CASSLSRDRVNEQFF. CDR3 in DNA: TGTGCCAGCAGCTTAAGCCGGGACAGGGTTAATGAGCAGTTCTTC.

This clonotype has a count of ten or more. V and J are TRBV12-3 or TRBV12-4 and TRBJ2-2; TRBD1 is a possible D gene (5 bases). V lost 3 bases to trimming and J lost 3 bases, with 11 bases between them. The CDR3 spans 15 residues. This CDR3 is CASSFGFRDTGELFF. CDR3 nucleotides: TGTGCCAGCAGTTTCGGGTTCAGGGACACCGGGGAGCTGTTTTTT.

This clonotype was counted many times. Relative to the germline gene, one junction end is altered; a read error may explain this. The chain uses TRBV7-9 and TRBJ2-7; a possible D gene is TRBD2 (6 bases). Germline V gene lookup returns CDR1 SEHNR and CDR2 FQNEAQ (reference sequence). The CDR3 spans 14 residues. The CDR3 is CASSPGTRPYAQYF. In nucleotides, the CDR3 is TGTGCCAGCAGCCCCGGGACTCGTCCTTACGCGCAGTACTTC.

The rearrangement links TRBV4-3 to TRBJ2-2, with 7 bases that match TRBD2. The germline gives CDR1 LGHNA, CDR2 YSLEER. Trimming at V came to 1 base and at J to 8 bases, leaving 7 bases not matched to a gene. The length of the CDR3 is 15 residues. Here the CDR3 reads CASSQGERELGELFF. The CDR3 DNA sequence: TGCGCCAGCAGCCAAGGAGAGCGGGAATTGGGGGAGCTGTTTTTT.

This clonotype was seen ten or more times. The chain joins TRBV12-3 or TRBV12-4 to TRBJ2-3; 14 bases line up with TRBD2. The CDR3 has 16 amino acids. The V and J ends lost 6 bases and 1 base, in that order; junction bases with no gene match: 3. The CDR3 protein is CASSPGLAGGTDTQYF. DNA of the CDR3: TGTGCCAGCAGCCCGGGACTAGCGGGGGGCACAGATACGCAGTATTTT.

The chain carries TRBV7-9 and TRBJ2-7, with D perhaps matching TRBD2 (6 bases). With 5 bases removed from V and 7 bases from J, the gap between germline ends came to 15 bases. The CDR3 is 13 residues long. Germline assignment: CDR1 SEHNR and CDR2 FQNEAQ (reference sequence). The CDR3 spells CASSIGTAWEQYF. The CDR3 DNA sequence: TGTGCCAGCAGCATCGGGACTGCCTGGGAGCAGTACTTC. The whole variable domain, filled in from reference TRBV7-9 and TRBJ2-7, reads DTGVSQNPRHKITKRGQNVTFRCDPISEHNRLYWYRQTLGQGPEFLTYFQNEAQLEKSRLLSDRFSAERPKGSFSTLEIQRTEQGDSAMYLCASSIGTAWEQYFGPGTRLTVT.

This clonotype occurred many times. This chain connects TRBV12-3 or TRBV12-4 to TRBJ2-2, with a possible D match to TRBD1 (6 bases). V was shortened by 4 bases and J by 4 bases, with 10 bases between the two germline ends. This CDR3 spans 14 amino acids. CDR3 loop: CASSSIQGTGELFF. The CDR3 DNA reads TGTGCCAGCAGTTCGATACAGGGCACCGGGGAGCTGTTTTTT.

Turning to this clonotype: A much larger clone lies one base from this, so it may be a read error. A read error is likely, as this CDR3 ends without the conserved phenylalanine or tryptophan. The rearrangement links TRBV5-1 to TRBJ2-1; 10 bases align to TRBD1. V trimming: 4 bases; J trimming: 5 bases; junction bases outside the gene matches: 6. Germline V CDR1 and CDR2: SGHRS, YFSETQ. The CDR3 has 15 amino acids. CDR3: CASSNGQGGNNEQFC. DNA of the CDR3: TGCGCCAGCAGCAATGGACAGGGGGGAAACAATGAGCAGTTCTGC.

Many counts were recorded for this clonotype. J is TRBJ1-5 and V is TRBV10-3, with no clear D. Germline V gene data show CDR1 as ENHRY and CDR2 as SYGVKD. The CDR3 consists of 14 residues. V was cut by 7 bases and J by 1 base, with 11 bases left in between. Here the CDR3 DNA reads TGTGCCATCAAAGGGTCTTGGAGCAATCAGCCCCAGCATTTT. Encoded protein: CAIKGSWSNQPQHF.

The chain combines TRBV2 with TRBJ2-1, with 8 nucleotides matching TRBD2. The V gene's germline CDR1 is SNHLY and CDR2 FYNNEI. The CDR3 has 20 amino acids. The V gene end was trimmed by 1 base and the J gene end by 10 bases; junction bases not matched to a gene: 24. CDR3 sequence (DNA): TGTGCCAGCAGTGAAGTTACGGGGGGACTTGGTAGCGGGAAAGGAAGCGAGCAGTTCTTC. As protein: CASSEVTGGLGSGKGSEQFF.

The V and J genes are TRBV18 and TRBJ1-3; D is unresolved. The V end was cut by 3 bases, the J end by 2 bases, with 14 bases between. The CDR3 is made up of 16 amino acids. The germline V gene encodes CDR1 KGHSH and CDR2 LQKENI. CDR3 in amino acids: CASSPEIRATGNTIYF. For the CDR3, the DNA is TGTGCCAGCTCACCCGAAATACGAGCAACTGGAAACACCATATATTTT. The full variable domain, its missing parts supplied by reference TRBV18 and TRBJ1-3, is NAGVMQNPRHLVRRRGQEARLRCSPMKGHSHVYWYRQLPEEGLKFMVYLQKENIIDESGMPKERFSAEFPKEGPSILRIQQVVRGDSAAYFCASSPEIRATGNTIYFGEGSWLTVV.

This clonotype was counted only a few times. In DNA form, the CDR3 reads TGCAGCGTTAGGACTACCTATGAGCAGTTCTTC. It yields the protein CSVRTTYEQFF. The chain employs TRBV29-1 and TRBJ2-1; TRBD2 might be the D (6 bases). Trimming took off 5 bases at V and 8 bases at J, with 10 bases between the two ends. The CDR3 is 11 amino acids. Germline values: CDR1 SQVTM, CDR2 ANQGSEA.

The rearrangement joins TRBV19 to TRBJ2-1; the D gene is possibly TRBD1 (6 bases). V was clipped by 1 base and J by 12 bases, with 16 bases between them. Germline CDR1 and CDR2: LNHDA and SQIVND (reference sequence). The CDR3 covers 14 residues. This CDR3 reads CASSIVGRGMVQFF. The DNA for the CDR3 is TGTGCCAGTAGTATAGTAGGCAGGGGAATGGTGCAGTTCTTC.

The chain employs TRBV6-1 and TRBJ1-5; weak D call: TRBD1 (5 bases). This CDR3 has 13 residues. Germline CDR1 and CDR2: MNHNS and SASEGT. Between the trimmed V and J ends, which lost 6 bases and 3 bases, there was a span of 9 bases. In DNA form, the CDR3 reads TGTGCCAGCAGGCAGGGTCACAATCAGCCCCAGCATTTT. Its translation: CASRQGHNQPQHF.

The chain carries TRBV11-2 and TRBJ2-7, with 14 bases that match TRBD2. Germline V gene data show CDR1 as SGHAT and CDR2 as FQNNGV. Losses at the gene ends were 6 bases for V and 2 bases for J; bases not matched to a gene: 9. The length of the CDR3 is 17 residues. For the CDR3, the DNA is TGTGCCAGCAGACGCGGGACTAGCGGGAGCCAACCCTACGAGCAGTACTTC. Its protein is CASRRGTSGSQPYEQYF.

This clonotype came up many times. V gene TRBV29-1 combines with J gene TRBJ1-3, with unresolved D. The CDR3 has 12 amino acids. V dropped 5 bases and J dropped 0 bases, with 5 bases sitting between them. The germline V gene has CDR1 SQVTM and CDR2 ANQGSEA. CDR3 loop: CSVQVSGNTIYF. CDR3 DNA sequence: TGCAGCGTTCAGGTCTCTGGAAACACCATATATTTT. The entire variable domain, with the rest obtained from reference TRBV29-1 and TRBJ1-3, is as follows: SAVISQKPSRDICQRGTSLTIQCQVDSQVTMMFWYRQQPGQSLTLIATANQGSEATYESGFVIDKFPISRPNLTFSTLTVSNMSPEDSSIYLCSVQVSGNTIYFGEGSWLTVV.

Ten or more counts support this clonotype. This chain connects TRBV5-6 to TRBJ2-2; D might be TRBD1 (6 bases). The CDR3 contains 16 residues. Deletions cut 2 bases from V and 4 bases from J, with 15 bases between. Germline V gives CDR1 SGHDT, CDR2 YYEEEE. CDR3 bases: TGTGCCAGCAGCTTCCTCTCCGGGACAATCACCGGGGAGCTGTTTTTT. Its translation: CASSFLSGTITGELFF. The variable domain in full, with the rest retrieved from reference TRBV5-6 and TRBJ2-2, is DAGVTQSPTHLIKTRGQQVTLRCSPKSGHDTVSWYQQALGQGPQFIFQYYEEEERQRGNFPDRFSGHQFPNYSSELNVNALLLGDSALYLCASSFLSGTITGELFFGEGSRLTVL.

This clonotype was seen a handful of times. CDR3 nucleotides: TGTGCCACCAGCAGAGATAGGATGACAGGGGGCTACGGGGCCAACGTCCTGACTTTC. Translating it yields CATSRDRMTGGYGANVLTF. This rearrangement joins TRBV15 to TRBJ2-6; 10 bases align to TRBD1. This CDR3 is 19 amino acids long. CDR1 is LNHNV, CDR2 YYDKDF, per germline (reference sequence). With V trimmed by 0 bases and J by 4 bases, 9 bases remained unmatched.

The sample holds a few counts of this clonotype. The chain carries TRBV20-1 and TRBJ2-3; D is uncertain. V was cut by 0 bases and J by 1 base, with 8 bases left in between. CDR1 and CDR2 from the germline V gene are DFQATT and SNEGSKA (reference sequence). The CDR3 loop spans 14 amino acids. This CDR3 reads CSARDSDGTDTQYF. The CDR3 region has the DNA TGCAGTGCTAGAGATAGTGACGGCACAGATACGCAGTATTTT.